These 14 T cell receptor beta chains share one sample of origin, sequenced in a study of blood T cell repertoires in COVID-19. The table came from immunoSEQ multiplex PCR; TCRdb's copy has only in-frame clones and leaves some out. The sample consists of 200,000 to 250,000 clones, roughly 90% of them appearing once. The sample comprised PBMCs or T cells enriched from blood (not recorded which). All receptors derive from a man aged 30-40 years who had been exposed to COVID-19.

The chain is built from TRBV5-1 and TRBJ1-2; perhaps TRBD1 as D (6 bases). The CDR3 has 13 amino acids. Trimming took off 4 bases at V and 7 bases at J, with 14 bases between the two ends. Germline V gives CDR1 SGHRS, CDR2 YFSETQ. The CDR3 DNA reads as TGCGCCAGCAGCCGGGACCAGGGGTCTGGCTACACCTTC. Translating it yields CASSRDQGSGYTF.

The chain is built from TRBV24-1 and TRBJ1-2; D uncertain. Germline CDR1 is KGHDR and CDR2 is SFDVKD. The CDR3 extends over 13 amino acids. The V end was cut by 3 bases, the J end by 4 bases, with 8 bases between. CDR3 in DNA: TGTGCCACCAGTGATGGGGAGTTCTATGGCTACACCTTC. This gives the protein CATSDGEFYGYTF.

V usage is TRBV5-6 and J usage is TRBJ2-5; no firm D call. CDR3 length equals 13 residues. Germline V gene lookup returns CDR1 SGHDT and CDR2 YYEEEE. The germline V and J ends were trimmed by 2 bases and 5 bases, with 10 bases remaining between them. CDR3 amino acids: CASSFSRHETQYF. As DNA, the CDR3 is TGTGCCAGCAGCTTCAGTCGCCACGAGACCCAGTACTTC.

This chain connects TRBV7-9 to TRBJ2-1; 8 bases are shared with TRBD2. CDR3 length equals 16 residues. V was clipped by 5 bases and J by 4 bases; unmatched bases: 10. The germline V gene has CDR1 SEHNR and CDR2 FQNEAQ (reference sequence). This chain's CDR3 is CASSPEGLAGYNEQFF. DNA for the CDR3: TGTGCCAGCAGCCCGGAGGGGCTAGCGGGTTACAATGAGCAGTTCTTC.

This chain links TRBV5-8 with TRBJ2-5; D ambiguous. Trimming pared 1 base from V and 2 bases from J, leaving 12 bases between. There are 15 residues in the CDR3. CDR1 SGHTS and CDR2 YDEGEE come from the germline V gene. This chain's CDR3 is CASSLRQAPQETQYF. CDR3 sequence (DNA): TGTGCCAGCAGCTTGAGGCAGGCCCCTCAAGAGACCCAGTACTTC. The full variable domain, with the rest looked up from reference TRBV5-8 and TRBJ2-5, is EAGVTQSPTHLIKTRGQQATLRCSPISGHTSVYWYQQALGLGLQFLLWYDEGEERNRGNFPPRFSGRQFPNYSSELNVNALELEDSALYLCASSLRQAPQETQYFGPGTRLLVL.

The V gene is TRBV11-2, the J gene TRBJ2-1; 7 bases align to TRBD1. The CDR3 totals 14 residues. The J segment lost 6 bases and the V segment lost 1 base, leaving 3 bases of the junction unmatched. Per germline, CDR1 SGHAT and CDR2 FQNNGV. The CDR3 region has the DNA TGTGCCAGCAGCTTAGCAAGGGGGCGCAATGAGCAGTTCTTC. It encodes CASSLARGRNEQFF.

This chain connects TRBV5-6 to TRBJ2-3; TRBD2 aligns across 7 bases. In germline, CDR1 is SGHDT, CDR2 YYEEEE. After removal of 5 bases from V and 6 bases from J, the junction contained 9 bases not matched to a gene. This CDR3 is 14 amino acids long. CDR3 residues: CASSSAGDSDTQYF. The CDR3 DNA is TGTGCCAGCAGTTCCGCGGGGGACTCCGATACGCAGTATTTT.

The chain has TRBV18 and TRBJ2-7, with TRBD2 identical over 14 bases. The CDR3 loop spans 16 amino acids. V lost 6 bases and J lost 3; bases outside the gene matches: 7. Germline CDR1 reads KGHSH; CDR2 reads LQKENI. CDR3 region: CASSRTSGGQNYEQYF. The CDR3 coding sequence is TGTGCCAGCTCGCGGACTAGCGGGGGGCAGAACTACGAGCAGTACTTC.

V usage is TRBV7-6 and J usage is TRBJ2-5; 7 bases fit TRBD2. This CDR3 is built from 15 residues. Trimming cost V 5 bases and J 6 bases; bases outside gene matches: 12. Germline lookup yields CDR1 SGHVS and CDR2 FNYEAQ. The CDR3 is CASSTSGGPSQTQYF. The CDR3 nucleotides read TGTGCCAGCAGCACCTCGGGAGGCCCGTCACAGACCCAGTACTTC.

V gene TRBV5-4 combines with J gene TRBJ1-2; 8 bases match TRBD1. Germline V gives CDR1 SGHNT, CDR2 YYREEE (reference sequence). CDR3 length: 14 amino acids. V was clipped by 4 bases and J by 4 bases; unmatched bases: 6. CDR3 protein: CASSGTGGFYGYTF. DNA for the CDR3: TGTGCCAGCAGCGGAACAGGGGGTTTCTATGGCTACACCTTC.

CDR3 residues: CASSLEQAGGPSGELFF. In DNA, the CDR3 is TGTGCCAGCAGCTTAGAGCAAGCGGGGGGGCCTAGCGGGGAGCTGTTTTTT. The chain carries TRBV7-2 and TRBJ2-2; 10 bases are shared with TRBD2. Germline V gives CDR1 SGHTA, CDR2 FQGNSA. There are 17 residues in the CDR3. With V trimmed by 1 base and J by 7 bases, 9 bases remained unmatched.

This chain joins TRBV5-1 and TRBJ1-1; 10 bases match TRBD1. Germline values: CDR1 SGHRS, CDR2 YFSETQ. The V segment lost 7 bases and the J segment 3 bases; nucleotides outside the gene matches: 3. This CDR3 spans 13 amino acids. CDR3 loop: CASLGQGHTEAFF. CDR3 nucleotide sequence: TGCGCCAGCTTGGGACAGGGGCACACTGAAGCTTTCTTT. Variable domain in full (rest from reference TRBV5-1 and TRBJ1-1): KAGVTQTPRYLIKTRGQQVTLSCSPISGHRSVSWYQQTPGQGLQFLFEYFSETQRNKGNFPGRFSGRQFSNSRSEMNVSTLELGDSALYLCASLGQGHTEAFFGQGTRLTVV.

As regards this clone: Additional DNA sequences in this sample encode the identical CDR3. The V and J genes are TRBV15 and TRBJ1-6; 9 positions match TRBD1. CDR1 LNHNV and CDR2 YYDKDF come from the germline V gene (reference sequence). V shed 2 bases, J shed 10 bases, and the junction held 6 bases outside the gene matches. This CDR3 contains 15 residues. The CDR3 bases are TGTGCCACCAGCAGAACCGGGACAGGGAACTCACCCCTCCACTTT. Protein: CATSRTGTGNSPLHF. Looking up the rest from reference TRBV15 and TRBJ1-6 gives the full variable domain: DAMVIQNPRYQVTQFGKPVTLSCSQTLNHNVMYWYQQKSSQAPKLLFHYYDKDFNNEADTPDNFQSRRPNTSFCFLDIRSPGLGDTAMYLCATSRTGTGNSPLHFGNGTRLTVT.

V and J are TRBV27 and TRBJ2-7; perhaps TRBD1 as D (5 bases). Trimming pared 3 bases from V and 3 bases from J, leaving 12 bases between. The CDR3 covers 14 residues. Germline-derived CDR1 and CDR2 are MNHEY and SMNVEV (reference sequence). The CDR3 bases are TGTGCCAGCAGTTTGGGCAGGGTGAGCTACGAGCAGTACTTC. It yields the protein CASSLGRVSYEQYF.